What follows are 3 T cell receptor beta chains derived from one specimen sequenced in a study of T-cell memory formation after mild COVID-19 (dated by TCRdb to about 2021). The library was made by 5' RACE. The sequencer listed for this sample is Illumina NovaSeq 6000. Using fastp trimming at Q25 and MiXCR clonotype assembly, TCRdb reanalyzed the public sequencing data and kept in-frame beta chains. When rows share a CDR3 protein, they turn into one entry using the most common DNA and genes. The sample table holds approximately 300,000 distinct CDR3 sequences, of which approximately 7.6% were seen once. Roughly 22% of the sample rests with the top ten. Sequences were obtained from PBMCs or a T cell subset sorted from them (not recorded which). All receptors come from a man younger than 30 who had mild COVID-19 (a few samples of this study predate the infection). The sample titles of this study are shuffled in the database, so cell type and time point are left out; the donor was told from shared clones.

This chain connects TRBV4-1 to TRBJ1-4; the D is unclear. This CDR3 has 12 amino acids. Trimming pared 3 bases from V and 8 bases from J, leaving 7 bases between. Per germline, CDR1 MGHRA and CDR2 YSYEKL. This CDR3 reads CASSHLEEKLFF. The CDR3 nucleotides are TGCGCCAGCAGCCATTTGGAGGAAAAACTGTTTTTT.

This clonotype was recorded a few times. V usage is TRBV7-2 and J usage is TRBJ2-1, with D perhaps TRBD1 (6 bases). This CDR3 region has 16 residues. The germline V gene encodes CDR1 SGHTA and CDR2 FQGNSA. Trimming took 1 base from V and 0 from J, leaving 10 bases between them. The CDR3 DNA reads TGTGCCAGCAGCTTAGGACAGGCGAGCTCCTACAATGAGCAGTTCTTC. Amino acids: CASSLGQASSYNEQFF.

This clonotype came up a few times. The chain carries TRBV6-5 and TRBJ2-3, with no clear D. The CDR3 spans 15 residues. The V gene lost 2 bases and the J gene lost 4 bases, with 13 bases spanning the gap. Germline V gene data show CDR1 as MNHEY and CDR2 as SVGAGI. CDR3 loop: CASSYGANGADTQYF. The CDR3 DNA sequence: TGTGCCAGCAGTTACGGAGCGAATGGGGCAGATACGCAGTATTTT.